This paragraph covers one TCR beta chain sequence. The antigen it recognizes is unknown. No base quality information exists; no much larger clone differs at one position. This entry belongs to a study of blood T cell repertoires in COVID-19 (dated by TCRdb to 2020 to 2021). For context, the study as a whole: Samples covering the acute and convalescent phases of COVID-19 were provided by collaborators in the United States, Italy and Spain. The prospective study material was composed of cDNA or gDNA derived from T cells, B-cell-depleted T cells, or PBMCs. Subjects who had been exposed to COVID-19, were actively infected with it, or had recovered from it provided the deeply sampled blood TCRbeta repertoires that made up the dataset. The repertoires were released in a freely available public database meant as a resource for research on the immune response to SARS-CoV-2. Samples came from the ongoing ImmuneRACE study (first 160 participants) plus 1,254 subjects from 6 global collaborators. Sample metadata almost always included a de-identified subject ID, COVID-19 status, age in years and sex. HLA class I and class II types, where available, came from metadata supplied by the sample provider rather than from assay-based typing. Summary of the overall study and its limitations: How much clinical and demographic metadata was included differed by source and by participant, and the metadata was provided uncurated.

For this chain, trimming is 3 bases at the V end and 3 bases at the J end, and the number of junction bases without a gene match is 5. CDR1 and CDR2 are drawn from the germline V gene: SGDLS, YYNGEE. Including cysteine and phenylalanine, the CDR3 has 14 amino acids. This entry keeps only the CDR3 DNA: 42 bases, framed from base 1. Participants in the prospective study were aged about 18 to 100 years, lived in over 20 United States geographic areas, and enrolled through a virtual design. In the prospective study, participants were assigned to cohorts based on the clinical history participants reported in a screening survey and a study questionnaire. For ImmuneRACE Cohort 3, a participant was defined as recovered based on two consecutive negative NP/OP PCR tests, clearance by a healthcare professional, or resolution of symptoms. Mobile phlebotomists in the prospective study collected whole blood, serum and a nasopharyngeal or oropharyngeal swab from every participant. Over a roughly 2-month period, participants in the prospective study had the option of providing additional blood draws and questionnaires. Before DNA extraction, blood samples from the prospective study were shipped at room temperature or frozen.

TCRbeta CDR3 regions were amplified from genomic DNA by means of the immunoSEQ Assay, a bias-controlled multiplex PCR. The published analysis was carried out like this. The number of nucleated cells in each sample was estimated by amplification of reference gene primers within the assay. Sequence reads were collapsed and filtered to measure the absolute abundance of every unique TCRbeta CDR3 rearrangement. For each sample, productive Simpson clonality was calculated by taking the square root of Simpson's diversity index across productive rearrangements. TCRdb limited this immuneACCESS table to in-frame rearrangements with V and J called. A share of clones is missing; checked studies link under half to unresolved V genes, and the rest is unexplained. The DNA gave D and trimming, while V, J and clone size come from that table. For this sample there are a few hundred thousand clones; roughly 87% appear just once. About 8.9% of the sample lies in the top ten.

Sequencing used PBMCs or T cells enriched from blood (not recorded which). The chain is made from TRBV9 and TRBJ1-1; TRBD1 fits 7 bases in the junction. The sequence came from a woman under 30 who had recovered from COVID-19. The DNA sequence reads TGTGCCAGCAGCGGGATGGGACAGCACACTGAAGCTTTCTTT. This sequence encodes CASSGMGQHTEAFF.